This TCR beta chain was identified during a study of blood T cell repertoires in COVID-19. Study information: From the United States, Italy and Spain came samples of acute and convalescent COVID-19. PBMCs, B-cell-depleted T cells, or T cells were the source of the cDNA or gDNA that made up the material.

In the original processing: Quantification of nucleated cells was approximated via reference gene primer amplification. Repertoires were generated with immunoSEQ multiplex PCR, while TCRdb's copy carries only in-frame clones and drops some. V, J and clone size derive from that table, while D and trimming were established from the DNA sequence. This sample yields around 170,000 clones, of which 80% to 90% are seen a single time; over 7% belongs to the top ten. CDR1 and CDR2 (germline): MDHEN, SYDVKM. V lost 2 bases and J lost 4, with 12 bases in between. The CDR3 length is 15 residues. The chain carries TRBV28 and TRBJ1-5; D perhaps matches TRBD1 (5 bases). The sequencing sample was made of peripheral blood. The sequence was obtained from a man aged 50-60 years with active or convalescent COVID-19. DNA of the CDR3: TGTGCCAGCAGTTTACCCCTAGGGGTTAATCAGCCCCAGCATTTT. Residues: CASSLPLGVNQPQHF.